Presented here are 9 T cell receptor beta chains from one specimen sequenced in a study of cytomegalovirus exposure and HLA in healthy donors. PCR used 60 Vbeta primers and 13 Jbeta primers. Assay: immunoSEQ multiplex PCR; the TCRdb copy retains only in-frame clones and omits some. The repertoire has 65,000 or so clones, 70% to 85% of them found once; the top ten carry approximately 3.4%. Source material: PBMCs. The receptor set was obtained from a middle-aged woman in good health and CMV-seropositive.

The rearrangement joins TRBV6-5 to TRBJ1-1; D is perhaps TRBD1 (5 bases). With 6 bases removed from V and 4 bases from J, the gap between germline ends came to 12 bases. Germline-derived CDR1 and CDR2 are MNHEY and SVGAGI. This CDR3 has 13 amino acids. CDR3 protein: CASSLVGPTEAFF. In nucleotides, the CDR3 is TGTGCCAGCAGCCTTGTGGGGCCCACTGAAGCTTTCTTT.

This rearrangement joins TRBV18 to TRBJ2-2; 7 positions match TRBD1. The CDR3 spans 16 residues. Germline V gene data show CDR1 as KGHSH and CDR2 as LQKENI. V lost 4 bases and J lost 0; bases outside the gene matches: 5. This CDR3 reads CASSLNRGSNTGELFF. CDR3 nucleotide sequence: TGTGCCAGCTCACTTAACAGGGGATCGAACACCGGGGAGCTGTTTTTT.

This clone was seen once. This chain uses TRBV4-1 with TRBJ1-6; 7 nucleotides agree with TRBD1. The CDR3 length is 15 residues. V shed 0 bases, J shed 10 bases, and the junction held 6 bases outside the gene matches. The V gene's germline CDR1 is MGHRA and CDR2 YSYEKL. This CDR3 reads CASSQEGQGVSPLHF. CDR3 bases: TGCGCCAGCAGCCAAGAAGGGCAGGGGGTCTCACCCCTCCACTTT.

In its sample, this clone was seen once. The J gene is TRBJ1-4, the V gene TRBV7-8, with 7 bases aligning to TRBD1. Trimming at V came to 1 base and at J to 3 bases, leaving 8 bases not matched to a gene. The CDR3 is made up of 17 amino acids. Germline V gives CDR1 SGHVS, CDR2 FQNEAQ. The CDR3 DNA reads as TGTGCCAGCAGCTTAGAGCGATGGGGACAGCCTAATGAAAAACTGTTTTTT. Amino acid sequence: CASSLERWGQPNEKLFF.

This clone was seen a few times. The chain is built from TRBV25-1 and TRBJ1-2, with D perhaps TRBD1 (5 bases). V lost 1 base, J lost 3 bases, and 18 bases lay in between. The CDR3 extends over 17 amino acids. Looked up from germline, CDR1 is MGHDK and CDR2 is SYGVNS. CDR3 residues: CASSESLTPMTDYGYTF. DNA of the CDR3: TGTGCCAGCAGTGAATCCTTGACCCCGATGACAGACTATGGCTACACCTTC.

J is TRBJ2-5 and V is TRBV4-3, with D possibly TRBD1 on 6 matching bases. In germline, CDR1 is LGHNA, CDR2 YSLEER. CDR3 length: 16 residues. The V end was cut by 3 bases, the J end by 7 bases, with 21 bases between. The CDR3, as DNA: TGCGCCAGCAGCCAGGACCCAAGTGGTCCACAGGGGACCCAGTACTTC. It is translated as CASSQDPSGPQGTQYF.

The chain is built from TRBV6-4 and TRBJ2-2, with 8 bases aligning to TRBD2. CDR1 is MRHNA and CDR2 is SNTAGT in the germline V gene. The CDR3 is made up of 14 amino acids. The V gene end was trimmed by 2 bases and the J gene end by 4 bases; junction bases not matched to a gene: 0. CDR3 sequence: CASSDGTSTGELFF. The DNA for the CDR3 is TGTGCCAGCAGTGACGGGACTAGCACCGGGGAGCTGTTTTTT.

This clone was seen only a few times. This chain uses TRBV19 with TRBJ1-6; D is unclear. The CDR3 is made up of 15 amino acids. The germline V gene encodes CDR1 LNHDA and CDR2 SQIVND (reference sequence). The V and J ends lost 6 bases and 5 bases respectively, with 14 bases between them. The CDR3 protein is CASSDLEKDNSPLHF. Written as DNA, the CDR3 is TGTGCCAGTAGCGACCTGGAGAAGGATAATTCACCCCTCCACTTT.

The chain couples TRBV4-3 to TRBJ2-6, with a weak D call TRBD1 (5 bases). This CDR3 has 16 residues. Per the germline V gene, CDR1 is LGHNA and CDR2 is YSLEER. Trimming removed 4 bases at V and 4 bases at J, with 14 bases between. The CDR3 region has the DNA TGCGCCAGCAGCCGAGACCAGGGATCCGGGGCCAACGTCCTGACTTTC. Translating gives CASSRDQGSGANVLTF.